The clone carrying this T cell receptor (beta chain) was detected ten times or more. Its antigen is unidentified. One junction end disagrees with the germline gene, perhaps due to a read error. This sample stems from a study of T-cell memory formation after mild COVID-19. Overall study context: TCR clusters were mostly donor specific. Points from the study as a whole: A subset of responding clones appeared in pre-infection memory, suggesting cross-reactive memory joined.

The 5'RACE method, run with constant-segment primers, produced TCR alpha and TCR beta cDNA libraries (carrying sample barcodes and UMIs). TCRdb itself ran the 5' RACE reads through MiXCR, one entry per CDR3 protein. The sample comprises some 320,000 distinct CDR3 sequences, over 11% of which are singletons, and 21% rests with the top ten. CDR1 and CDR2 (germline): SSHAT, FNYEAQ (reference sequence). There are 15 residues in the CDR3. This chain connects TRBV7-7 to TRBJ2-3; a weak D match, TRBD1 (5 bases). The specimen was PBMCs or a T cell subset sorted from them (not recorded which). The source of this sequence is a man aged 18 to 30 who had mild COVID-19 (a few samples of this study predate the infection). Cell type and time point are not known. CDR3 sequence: CASRDSPAPTDTQYF. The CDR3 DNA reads TGTGCTAGCAGAGACAGCCCTGCCCCCACAGATACGCAGTATTTT.